A single sample is the source of the 13 T cell receptor beta chains below, sequenced in a study of CD8 T cells in Susac syndrome. Roughly 0.45 to 1 ug RNA was reverse transcribed with random hexamers. Each CDR3 protein gets one entry after TCRdb re-called the immunoSEQ multiplex PCR reads with MiXCR. Of under 200,000 distinct CDR3 sequences in the sample, about 95% were seen once. The sequenced material came from CD4+ T cells from PBMCs. The source is a human donor in good health.

This chain connects TRBV12-3 or TRBV12-4 to TRBJ2-7; 10 bases map to TRBD2. The CDR3 totals 13 residues. Trimming cost V 8 bases and J 2 bases; bases outside gene matches: 3. DNA for the CDR3: TGTGCCAGCGGGGGGACTAGCGCCTACGAGCAGTACTTC. Translated: CASGGTSAYEQYF.

This clonotype occurred once. The gene calls are TRBV29-1 and TRBJ2-1; possible D gene TRBD1, 6 bases. Trimming cost V 5 bases and J 0 bases, with 8 bases left between them. Germline V lookup: CDR1 SQVTM, CDR2 ANQGSEA. The CDR3 extends over 13 amino acids. The CDR3 DNA sequence: TGCAGCGTTCCGACAGGCTCCTACAATGAGCAGTTCTTC. It is translated as CSVPTGSYNEQFF.

The gene calls are TRBV30 and TRBJ2-3; maybe TRBD1 (5 bases). Germline V lookup: CDR1 GTSNPN, CDR2 SVGIG (reference sequence). CDR3 length: 13 residues. Trimming left V 0 bases short and J 4 bases short, with 8 bases between. The CDR3 is CAWSVQGADTQYF. The CDR3 DNA follows: TGTGCCTGGAGTGTACAAGGGGCAGATACGCAGTATTTT.

The chain links TRBV5-1 to TRBJ1-2; D might be TRBD1 (6 bases). The germline V and J ends were trimmed by 4 bases and 8 bases, with 12 bases remaining between them. From germline, CDR1 is SGHRS and CDR2 YFSETQ. This CDR3 region has 12 residues. The CDR3 is CASSPSGEGYTF. The CDR3 DNA is TGCGCCAGCAGCCCTTCAGGGGAAGGCTACACCTTC.

The CDR3: CASSLDVPSVNEQFF. CDR3 nucleotides: TGCGCCAGCAGCCTGGACGTACCGTCGGTAAATGAGCAGTTCTTC. This rearrangement joins TRBV5-1 to TRBJ2-1; D call uncertain. The CDR3 totals 15 residues. The germline gives CDR1 SGHRS, CDR2 YFSETQ. V was shortened by 4 bases and J by 7 bases, with 18 bases between the two germline ends.

The V call is TRBV12-3 or TRBV12-4, the J call TRBJ1-2, with D possibly TRBD1 on 5 matching bases. The V gene lost 5 bases and the J gene lost 8 bases, with 9 bases spanning the gap. The CDR3 has 11 residues. DNA of the CDR3: TGTGCCAGCAGTCCAGGGTGGGGCTACACCTTC. It encodes CASSPGWGYTF.

This clonotype has just one count. J is TRBJ1-2 and V is TRBV30, with TRBD1 identical over 7 bases. Germline assignment: CDR1 GTSNPN and CDR2 SVGIG (reference sequence). This CDR3 has 14 amino acids. Unmatched junction bases numbered 8, after V lost 3 bases and J lost 4 bases. The CDR3 DNA sequence: TGTGCCTGGAGGACCACTGGACAGGTCTATGGCTACACCTTC. Translating gives CAWRTTGQVYGYTF.

This chain links TRBV2 with TRBJ2-1; possibly TRBD2 for D (6 bases). The V end lost 4 bases, the J end lost 1 base, and 11 bases lay between the germline ends. Germline V gene sequence: CDR1 SNHLY, CDR2 FYNNEI. The CDR3 extends over 15 amino acids. The CDR3 nucleotides read TGTGCCAGCAGTGTGGCGGGGACTTCCTACAATGAGCAGTTCTTC. It specifies CASSVAGTSYNEQFF. Full variable domain (missing parts from reference TRBV2 and TRBJ2-1): EPEVTQTPSHQVTQMGQEVILRCVPISNHLYFYWYRQILGQKVEFLVSFYNNEISEKSEIFDDQFSVERPDGSNFTLKIRSTKLEDSAMYFCASSVAGTSYNEQFFGPGTRLTVL.

The J gene is TRBJ2-7, the V gene TRBV6-5; D remains ambiguous. The CDR3 has 15 residues. V gave up 6 bases and J gave up 0 bases, with 15 bases separating them. Germline CDR1 is MNHEY and CDR2 is SVGAGI. The CDR3: CASSSQATSSYEQYF. The CDR3 nucleotides are TGTGCCAGCAGCTCTCAGGCGACCAGCTCCTACGAGCAGTACTTC.

The V call is TRBV10-3, the J call TRBJ2-7, with D possibly being TRBD2 (5 bases). The germline V and J ends were trimmed by 2 bases and 2 bases, with 7 bases remaining between them. From germline, CDR1 is ENHRY and CDR2 SYGVKD. The length of the CDR3 is 13 residues. The CDR3: CAISERGAYEQYF. For the CDR3, the DNA is TGTGCCATCAGTGAGCGGGGAGCCTACGAGCAGTACTTC.

The chain combines TRBV14 with TRBJ1-2; 8 nucleotides align to TRBD1. From germline, CDR1 is SGHDN and CDR2 FVKESK. CDR3 length: 15 amino acids. After removal of 1 base from V and 4 bases from J, the junction contained 5 bases not matched to a gene. The CDR3 DNA sequence: TGTGCCAGCAGCCAAGGGGGACAGGCGGGCTATGGCTACACCTTC. This gives the protein CASSQGGQAGYGYTF.

The chain recombines TRBV20-1 with TRBJ2-2; unclear D gene. V was cut by 4 bases and J by 0 bases, with 9 bases left in between. CDR1 and CDR2 (germline): DFQATT, SNEGSKA (reference sequence). The CDR3 contains 14 residues. The CDR3 nucleotides read TGCAGTGCTACCGGTCAGTCGAACACCGGGGAGCTGTTTTTT. Protein product: CSATGQSNTGELFF.

CDR3 residues: CASSPRTSGVIQETQYF. The CDR3 DNA is TGTGCCAGCAGCCCTAGGACTAGCGGGGTTATACAAGAGACCCAGTACTTC. The chain uses TRBV3-1 and TRBJ2-5; 12 bases align to TRBD2. Looked up from germline, CDR1 is LGHDT and CDR2 is YNNKEL (reference sequence). The length of the CDR3 is 17 residues. The trim removed 4 bases at V and 2 bases at J, leaving 8 bases unmatched.